This T cell receptor (beta chain) appears in the sequencing data of a study of blood T cell repertoires in COVID-19. This CDR3 is 16 amino acids long. Germline V gene data show CDR1 as SGHVS and CDR2 as FQNEAQ. The V segment lost 5 bases and the J segment 7 bases; nucleotides outside the gene matches: 9. Assay used: immunoSEQ multiplex PCR; TCRdb lists only in-frame clones, some missing. The table lists about 120,000 clones, 65% to 80% of them singletons. The chain links TRBV7-8 to TRBJ1-6; 9 bases fit TRBD1. The sequencing input was peripheral blood. The TCR sequence derives from a man in his fifties with acute or convalescent COVID-19. The CDR3 sequence is CASSQRTGDENSPLHF. The CDR3, as DNA: TGTGCCAGCAGCCAAAGGACAGGGGATGAGAATTCACCCCTCCACTTT.